The clone carrying this T cell receptor beta chain has just a few counts. Its antigen is unidentified. iRepertoire HTBI primers and Arm-PCR of CDR3 regions built TCR beta libraries. TCRdb redid the calling of the multiplex PCR reads with MiXCR, one entry per CDR3 protein. Here the sample spans some 500,000 distinct CDR3 sequences, roughly 13% being singletons. The sample belongs to a study of regulatory T cells in long-lasting Graves disease. Study-level results: Shared public clonotypes totalled about 2,800 in persistent patients, compared with about a thousand in new patients.

The V and J ends lost 1 base and 5 bases, in that order; junction bases with no gene match: 3. Germline lookup yields CDR1 SGHRS and CDR2 YFSETQ. This CDR3 has 16 residues. Time point given: newly diagnosed GD, antithyroid drugs for less than 3 months. PBMC RNA served as the TCR library source. These sequences were also reported in another study, on T cells in Graves' hyperthyroidism and ophthalmopathy.

The chain links TRBV5-1 to TRBJ2-2; TRBD2 agrees at 12 bases. The TCR sequence derives from a man aged 25-45 years with Graves disease. The sequencing here drew on peripheral blood mononuclear cells (PBMCs), taken at new diagnosis, from a patient treated with antithyroid drugs. CDR3 residues: CASSLRLAGVTGELFF. CDR3 in DNA: TGCGCCAGCAGCTTGAGACTAGCGGGAGTTACCGGGGAGCTGTTTTTT.